Below, 14 T cell receptor beta chains from the same sample are listed, as sequenced in a study of T cells in Graves' hyperthyroidism and ophthalmopathy. Authors of the study amplified TCR beta CDR3 regions from RNA transcripts. First-round RT-PCR targeting the TCR CDR3 was performed with the HTBI primer set. TCRdb processed the multiplex PCR reads anew with MiXCR; each CDR3 protein has one entry. The table has about 250,000 distinct CDR3 sequences, roughly 15% seen once. Sequencing input: blood. Every receptor here comes from a woman between 45 and 65 years old with Graves' hyperthyroidism that later progressed to Graves' ophthalmopathy.

This clonotype was counted a few times. The chain couples TRBV4-1 to TRBJ2-3, with D uncertain. This CDR3 is 12 amino acids long. Germline V gene data show CDR1 as MGHRA and CDR2 as YSYEKL. Trimming shortened V by 1 base and J by 4 bases, and 3 bases separated the two germline ends. In DNA, the CDR3 is TGCGCCAGCAGCCAAGCATCAGATACGCAGTATTTT. Translating it yields CASSQASDTQYF.

This clonotype was detected ten times or more. At one boundary the junction diverges from the germline segment, which might be a read error. V gene TRBV2 combines with J gene TRBJ2-1; unclear D gene. Looked up from germline, CDR1 is SNHLY and CDR2 is FYNNEI. The CDR3 covers 14 residues. This CDR3 reads CASSEAVGYSEQFF. DNA for the CDR3: TGTGCCAGCAGTGAAGCGGTAGGTTACAGTGAGCAGTTCTTC.

This clonotype was observed at least ten times. The chain recombines TRBV7-3 with TRBJ2-2, with 8 bases that match TRBD2. CDR1 and CDR2 from the germline V gene are SGHTA and FQGTGA. V gave up 3 bases and J gave up 5 bases; unmatched junction bases: 5. The CDR3 contains 15 residues. The CDR3 here is CASSLAGGATGELFF. The CDR3 nucleotides read TGTGCCAGCAGCTTGGCGGGAGGAGCAACCGGGGAGCTGTTTTTT.

This clonotype has ten or more counts. This chain connects TRBV7-2 to TRBJ1-2; perhaps TRBD1 as D (6 bases). V was clipped by 5 bases and J by 4 bases, with 14 bases between them. Germline loops: CDR1 SGHTA, CDR2 FQGNSA. The CDR3 spans 14 residues. The CDR3 protein is CASSVTGRTYGYTF. The DNA of the CDR3 is TGTGCCAGCAGCGTTACAGGGAGGACCTATGGCTACACCTTC.

The chain recombines TRBV9 with TRBJ2-1; TRBD1 agrees at 8 bases. The germline gives CDR1 SGDLS, CDR2 YYNGEE. The CDR3 is 15 residues long. CDR3 in DNA: TGTGCGAGATGGAGGGGACAGGAGTTTTACAATGAGCAGTTCTTC. Encoded protein: CARWRGQEFYNEQFF.

This clonotype showed up many times. The CDR3 DNA is TGTGCCAGCAGCCAAGAACCGTACGAGCAGTACTTC. Translation: CASSQEPYEQYF. The chain recombines TRBV3-1 with TRBJ2-7; D remains ambiguous. Trimming cost V 0 bases and J 4 bases, with 4 bases left between them. The germline CDR1 and CDR2 sequences are LGHDT and YNNKEL (reference sequence). There are 12 residues in the CDR3.

This clonotype was detected ten times or more. J is TRBJ1-5 and V is TRBV27; D not resolved. Germline assignment: CDR1 MNHEY and CDR2 SMNVEV (reference sequence). V was clipped by 5 bases and J by 2 bases, with 13 bases between them. This CDR3 is 15 amino acids long. The CDR3 loop is CASSRLGVGNQPQHF. The CDR3 DNA follows: TGTGCCAGCAGTCGTCTCGGGGTTGGCAATCAGCCCCAGCATTTT.

This clonotype appeared many times. J is TRBJ2-3 and V is TRBV5-1, with D hard to call. This CDR3 comprises 17 residues. Trimming left V 0 bases short and J 0 bases short, with 14 bases between. Germline V CDR1 and CDR2: SGHRS, YFSETQ. CDR3 residues: CASSLVPDSSSTDTQYF. The CDR3 bases are TGCGCCAGCAGCTTGGTTCCAGATTCCTCTAGCACAGATACGCAGTATTTT. The complete variable domain, with remaining parts taken from reference TRBV5-1 and TRBJ2-3, reads KAGVTQTPRYLIKTRGQQVTLSCSPISGHRSVSWYQQTPGQGLQFLFEYFSETQRNKGNFPGRFSGRQFSNSRSEMNVSTLELGDSALYLCASSLVPDSSSTDTQYFGPGTRLTVL.

This clonotype has only a few counts. V usage is TRBV5-6 and J usage is TRBJ1-5; possible D gene TRBD1, 5 bases. The CDR3 is 15 residues long. The V gene's germline CDR1 is SGHDT and CDR2 YYEEEE. V was shortened by 1 base and J by 6 bases, with 14 bases between the two germline ends. CDR3 sequence (DNA): TGTGCCAGCAGCTTGACCCCCCAGGGAAGTCAGCCCCAGCATTTT. Its translation: CASSLTPQGSQPQHF.

There are many counts of this clonotype. The rearrangement joins TRBV27 to TRBJ2-3, with D possibly matching TRBD2 (6 bases). In germline, CDR1 is MNHEY, CDR2 SMNVEV (reference sequence). This CDR3 has 15 residues. V lost 1 base and J lost 5, with 13 bases in between. In DNA form, the CDR3 reads TGTGCCAGCAGTTTATACGGGAGTCTAGTAGATACGCAGTATTTT. Translated, it gives CASSLYGSLVDTQYF.

In its sample, this clonotype was seen many times. This chain uses TRBV15 with TRBJ2-3; D is unclear. V gave up 0 bases and J gave up 7 bases, with 8 bases separating them. This CDR3 has 13 residues. Germline V gives CDR1 LNHNV, CDR2 YYDKDF (reference sequence). The CDR3: CATSRDNGYTQYF. The CDR3 DNA reads TGTGCCACCAGCAGAGATAATGGGTATACGCAGTATTTT.

On this clonotype itself: At one end, the junction sequence differs from germline, possibly due to a read error. V is TRBV20-1 and J is TRBJ2-1, with 15 bases fitting TRBD2. Germline loops: CDR1 DFQATT, CDR2 SNEGSKA (reference sequence). This CDR3 comprises 16 residues. CDR3 amino acids: CSARGTSGRAYHEQFF. The DNA of the CDR3 is TGCAGTGCTAGAGGGACTAGCGGGAGGGCCTACCATGAGCAGTTCTTC.

This clonotype was counted at least ten times. This chain links TRBV6-1 with TRBJ2-7, with 10 bases matching TRBD2. CDR1 is MNHNS, CDR2 SASEGT, per germline. The CDR3 has 15 amino acids. V shed 5 bases, J shed 6 bases, and the junction held 10 bases outside the gene matches. The CDR3 DNA is TGTGCCAGCAGTCGTCCGGGACTAGCGAGTGTCGAGCAGTACTTC. This gives the protein CASSRPGLASVEQYF.

This rearrangement joins TRBV6-1 to TRBJ2-1, with TRBD2 matching over 9 bases. Per the germline V gene, CDR1 is MNHNS and CDR2 is SASEGT. The CDR3 extends over 15 amino acids. The J segment lost 5 bases and the V segment lost 2 bases, leaving 4 bases of the junction unmatched. As DNA, the CDR3 is TGTGCCAGCAGTGAAACTAGCGGGTCACACAATGAGCAGTTCTTC. Translation gives CASSETSGSHNEQFF.